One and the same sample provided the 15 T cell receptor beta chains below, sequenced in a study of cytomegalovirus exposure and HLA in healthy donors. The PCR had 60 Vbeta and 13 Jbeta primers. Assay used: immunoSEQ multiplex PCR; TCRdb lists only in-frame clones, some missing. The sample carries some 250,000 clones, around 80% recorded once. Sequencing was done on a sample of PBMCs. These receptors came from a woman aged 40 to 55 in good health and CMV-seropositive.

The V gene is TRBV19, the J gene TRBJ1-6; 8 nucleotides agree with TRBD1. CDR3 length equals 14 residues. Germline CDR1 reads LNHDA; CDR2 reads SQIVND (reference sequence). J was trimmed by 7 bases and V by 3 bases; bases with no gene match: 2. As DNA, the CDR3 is TGTGCCAGTAGTATGGACAGGGAAAATTCACCCCTCCACTTT. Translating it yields CASSMDRENSPLHF.

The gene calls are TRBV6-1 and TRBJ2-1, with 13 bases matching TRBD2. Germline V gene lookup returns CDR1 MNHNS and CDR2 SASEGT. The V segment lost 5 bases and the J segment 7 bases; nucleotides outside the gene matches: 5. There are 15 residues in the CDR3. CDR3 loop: CASSPGTSGKNEQFF. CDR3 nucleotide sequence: TGTGCCAGCAGTCCCGGGACTAGCGGGAAGAATGAGCAGTTCTTC.

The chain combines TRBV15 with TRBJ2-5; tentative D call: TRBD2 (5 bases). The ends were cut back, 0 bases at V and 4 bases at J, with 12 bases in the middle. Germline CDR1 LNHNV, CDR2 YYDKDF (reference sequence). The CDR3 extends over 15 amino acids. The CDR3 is CATSRDRTVGETQYF. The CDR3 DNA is TGTGCCACCAGCAGAGACCGGACTGTAGGAGAGACCCAGTACTTC.

CDR3 bases: TGTGCCAGCAGCTTAGCGGGGACAGGGTCTGGAAACACCATATATTTT. This encodes CASSLAGTGSGNTIYF. This rearrangement joins TRBV7-2 to TRBJ1-3; TRBD1 agrees at 9 bases. The CDR3 has 16 amino acids. The J segment lost 1 base and the V segment lost 0 bases, leaving 1 base of the junction unmatched. The germline V gene encodes CDR1 SGHTA and CDR2 FQGNSA.

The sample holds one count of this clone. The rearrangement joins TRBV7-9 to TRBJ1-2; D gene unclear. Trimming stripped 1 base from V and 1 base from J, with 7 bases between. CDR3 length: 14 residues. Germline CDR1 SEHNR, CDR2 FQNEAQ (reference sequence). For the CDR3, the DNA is TGTGCCAGCAGCTTAGGTCAGAATAACTATGGCTACACCTTC. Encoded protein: CASSLGQNNYGYTF.

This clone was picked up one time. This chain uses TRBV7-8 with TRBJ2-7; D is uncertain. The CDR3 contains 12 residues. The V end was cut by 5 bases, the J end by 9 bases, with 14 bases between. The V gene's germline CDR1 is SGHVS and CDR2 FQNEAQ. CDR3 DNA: TGTGCCAGCAGCCCTTCTGCCAGGTTGCAGTACTTC. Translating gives CASSPSARLQYF.

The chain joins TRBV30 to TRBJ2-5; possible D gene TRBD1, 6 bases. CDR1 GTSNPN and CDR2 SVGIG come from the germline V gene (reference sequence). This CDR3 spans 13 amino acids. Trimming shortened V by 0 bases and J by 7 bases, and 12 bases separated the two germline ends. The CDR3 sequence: CAWSVGQRGTQYF. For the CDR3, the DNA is TGTGCCTGGAGTGTTGGACAGAGAGGGACCCAGTACTTC. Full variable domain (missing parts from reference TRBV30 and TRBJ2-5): SQTIHQWPATLVQPVGSPLSLECTVEGTSNPNLYWYRQAAGRGLQLLFYSVGIGQISSEVPQNLSASRPQDRQFILSSKKLLLSDSGFYLCAWSVGQRGTQYFGPGTRLLVL.

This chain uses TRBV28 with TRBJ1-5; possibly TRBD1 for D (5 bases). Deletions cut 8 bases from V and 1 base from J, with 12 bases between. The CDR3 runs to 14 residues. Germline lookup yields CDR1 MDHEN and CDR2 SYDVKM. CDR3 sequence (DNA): TGTGCCAGCCTAGGGGCAATAAGCAATCAGCCCCAGCATTTT. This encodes CASLGAISNQPQHF. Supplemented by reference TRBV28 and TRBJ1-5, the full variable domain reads DVKVTQSSRYLVKRTGEKVFLECVQDMDHENMFWYRQDPGLGLRLIYFSYDVKMKEKGDIPEGYSVSREKKERFSLILESASTNQTSMYLCASLGAISNQPQHFGDGTRLSIL.

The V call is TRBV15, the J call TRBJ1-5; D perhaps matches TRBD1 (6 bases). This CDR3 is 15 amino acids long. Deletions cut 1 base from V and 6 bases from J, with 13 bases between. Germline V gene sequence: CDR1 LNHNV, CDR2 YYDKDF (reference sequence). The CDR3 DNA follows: TGTGCCACCAGCAGAGCTCCGGGACAAGGTCAGCCCCAGCATTTT. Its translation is CATSRAPGQGQPQHF.

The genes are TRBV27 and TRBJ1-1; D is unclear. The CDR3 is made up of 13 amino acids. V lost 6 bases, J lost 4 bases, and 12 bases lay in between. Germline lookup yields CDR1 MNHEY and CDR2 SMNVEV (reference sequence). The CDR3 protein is CASSPRVATEAFF. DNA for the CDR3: TGTGCCAGCAGCCCCCGGGTGGCCACTGAAGCTTTCTTT.

CDR3 DNA: TGCGCCAGCAGTACAAATAACTGGTTAAGCGCAGATACGCAGTATTTT. The encoded protein is CASSTNNWLSADTQYF. The chain recombines TRBV5-1 with TRBJ2-3; D gene unclear. The CDR3 has 16 amino acids. V shed 5 bases and J shed 4 bases, with 20 bases lying between them. CDR1 SGHRS and CDR2 YFSETQ come from the germline V gene.

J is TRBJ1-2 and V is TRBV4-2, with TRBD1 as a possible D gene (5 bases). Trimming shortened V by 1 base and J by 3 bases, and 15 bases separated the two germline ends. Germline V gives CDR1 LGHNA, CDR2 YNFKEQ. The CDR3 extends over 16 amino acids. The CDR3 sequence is CASSQVTGVLDYGYTF. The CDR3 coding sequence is TGTGCCAGCAGCCAAGTCACGGGGGTGTTAGACTATGGCTACACCTTC.

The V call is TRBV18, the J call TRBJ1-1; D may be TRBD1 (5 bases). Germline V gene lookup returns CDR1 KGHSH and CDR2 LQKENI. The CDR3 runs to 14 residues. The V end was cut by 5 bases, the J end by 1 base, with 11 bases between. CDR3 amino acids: CASSSGLGNTEAFF. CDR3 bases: TGTGCCAGCTCATCGGGACTGGGGAACACTGAAGCTTTCTTT.

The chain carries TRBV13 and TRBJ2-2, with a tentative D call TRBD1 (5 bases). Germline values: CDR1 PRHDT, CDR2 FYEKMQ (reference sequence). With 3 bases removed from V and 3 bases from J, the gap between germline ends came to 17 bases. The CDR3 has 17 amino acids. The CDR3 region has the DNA TGTGCCAGCAGCTTTTGGATAGGGGATATTTACACCGGGGAGCTGTTTTTT. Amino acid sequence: CASSFWIGDIYTGELFF.

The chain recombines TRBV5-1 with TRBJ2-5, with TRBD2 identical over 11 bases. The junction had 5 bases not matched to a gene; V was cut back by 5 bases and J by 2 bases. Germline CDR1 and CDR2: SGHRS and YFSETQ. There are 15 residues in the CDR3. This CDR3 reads CASRELAGEQETQYF. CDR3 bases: TGCGCCAGCAGAGAACTAGCGGGGGAGCAAGAGACCCAGTACTTC.